The 7 T cell receptor beta chains below all came from one sample that was sequenced in a study of T-cell memory formation after mild COVID-19. TCRdb fed the 5' RACE reads into MiXCR, producing one record per CDR3 protein. The table has 250,000 or so distinct CDR3 sequences, over 15% seen once. Sequencing was done on a sample of PBMCs or a T cell subset sorted from them (not recorded which). The receptors were gathered from a man in his late teens or twenties who had mild COVID-19 (a few samples of this study predate the infection). Cell type and time point are not known.

V is TRBV5-1 and J is TRBJ2-2, with D unresolved. The CDR3 extends over 14 amino acids. Germline V gene sequence: CDR1 SGHRS, CDR2 YFSETQ. V lost 4 bases and J 4 bases, leaving 11 bases between the germline ends. The CDR3 region is CASSPRMITGELFF. CDR3 in DNA: TGCGCCAGCAGCCCCAGGATGATCACCGGGGAGCTGTTTTTT. The variable domain in full, completed from reference TRBV5-1 and TRBJ2-2, reads KAGVTQTPRYLIKTRGQQVTLSCSPISGHRSVSWYQQTPGQGLQFLFEYFSETQRNKGNFPGRFSGRQFSNSRSEMNVSTLELGDSALYLCASSPRMITGELFFGEGSRLTVL.

CDR3 sequence: CASSPPSVRPTNEKLFF. The CDR3 DNA follows: TGTGCCAGCTCACCACCGTCCGTTAGGCCGACTAATGAAAAACTGTTTTTT. The V and J genes are TRBV18 and TRBJ1-4; no clear D gene. CDR3 size: 17 residues. V lost 0 bases, J lost 2 bases, and 13 bases lay in between. Germline V gene lookup returns CDR1 KGHSH and CDR2 LQKENI.

This rearrangement joins TRBV6-5 to TRBJ1-4; 8 nucleotides agree with TRBD1. The V and J ends lost 2 bases and 8 bases, in that order; junction bases with no gene match: 10. This CDR3 is 16 amino acids long. Germline CDR1 and CDR2: MNHEY and SVGAGI. CDR3 sequence reads: CASSYLDRGLGEKLFF. The CDR3 region has the DNA TGTGCCAGCAGTTACCTCGACAGGGGACTAGGAGAAAAACTGTTTTTT.

The chain joins TRBV5-1 to TRBJ2-1; D ambiguous. V lost 0 bases, J lost 0 bases, and 7 bases lay in between. This CDR3 is 15 amino acids long. From germline, CDR1 is SGHRS and CDR2 YFSETQ. The CDR3 DNA follows: TGCGCCAGCAGCTTGGTGTCGGACTCCTACAATGAGCAGTTCTTC. This codes for CASSLVSDSYNEQFF.

The chain is built from TRBV9 and TRBJ2-7, with TRBD2 identical over 8 bases. The CDR3 contains 14 residues. V lost 0 bases to trimming and J lost 6 bases; unmatched junction nucleotides: 5. Germline V gene data show CDR1 as SGDLS and CDR2 as YYNGEE. The CDR3 spells CASSVVSGATEQYF. The CDR3 DNA reads as TGTGCCAGCAGCGTAGTTAGCGGGGCGACCGAGCAGTACTTC.

The chain recombines TRBV4-1 with TRBJ2-5; D is perhaps TRBD2 (7 bases). Trimming left V 0 bases short and J 5 bases short, with 19 bases between. Germline V lookup: CDR1 MGHRA, CDR2 YSYEKL. The CDR3 contains 17 residues. CDR3 nucleotide sequence: TGCGCCAGCAGCCAAGAAAGGTGGCGGGGGCCAGGGGAGACCCAGTACTTC. Translated: CASSQERWRGPGETQYF.

This clonotype was found a few times. This chain links TRBV5-8 with TRBJ1-5; 7 nucleotides align to TRBD1. CDR1 is SGHTS, CDR2 YDEGEE, per germline. CDR3 size: 14 residues. Trimming cost V 2 bases and J 7 bases; bases outside gene matches: 6. The CDR3 coding sequence is TGTGCCAGCAGCTTAGGGGGCTATCGACAGCCCCAGCATTTT. It translates to CASSLGGYRQPQHF.